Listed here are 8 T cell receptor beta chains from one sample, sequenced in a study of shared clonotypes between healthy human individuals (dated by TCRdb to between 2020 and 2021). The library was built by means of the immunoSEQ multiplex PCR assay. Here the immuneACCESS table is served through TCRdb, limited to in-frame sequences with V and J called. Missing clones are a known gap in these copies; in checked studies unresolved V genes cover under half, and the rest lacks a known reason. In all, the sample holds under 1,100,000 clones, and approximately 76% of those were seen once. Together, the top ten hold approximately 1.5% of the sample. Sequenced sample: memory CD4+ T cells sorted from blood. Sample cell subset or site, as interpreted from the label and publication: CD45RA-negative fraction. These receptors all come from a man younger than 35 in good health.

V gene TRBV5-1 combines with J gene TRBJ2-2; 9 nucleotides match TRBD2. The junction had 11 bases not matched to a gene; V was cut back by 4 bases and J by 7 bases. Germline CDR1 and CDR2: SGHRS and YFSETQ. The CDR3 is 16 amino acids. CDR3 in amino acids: CASSQPPGLAIGELFF. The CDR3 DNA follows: TGCGCCAGCAGCCAGCCCCCGGGACTAGCCATCGGGGAGCTGTTTTTT.

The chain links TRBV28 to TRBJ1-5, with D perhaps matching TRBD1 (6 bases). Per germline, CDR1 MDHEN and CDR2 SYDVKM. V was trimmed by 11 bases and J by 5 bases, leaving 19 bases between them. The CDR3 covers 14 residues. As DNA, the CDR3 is TGTGCCGCGAGATTCGGGGGCCCTGATCAGCCCCAGCATTTT. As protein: CAARFGGPDQPQHF.

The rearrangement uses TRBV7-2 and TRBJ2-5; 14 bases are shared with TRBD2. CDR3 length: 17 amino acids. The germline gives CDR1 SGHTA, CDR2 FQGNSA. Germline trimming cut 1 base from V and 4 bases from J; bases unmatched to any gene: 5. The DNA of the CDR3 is TGTGCCAGCAGCTTAGGGACTAGCGGGGGGCTGGGAGAGACCCAGTACTTC. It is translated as CASSLGTSGGLGETQYF.

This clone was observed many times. CDR3 bases: TGTGCCAGTAGTATGGGGGGGACCCGCTACGAGCAGTACTTC. It specifies CASSMGGTRYEQYF. The rearrangement joins TRBV19 to TRBJ2-7; 7 nucleotides align to TRBD2. Germline CDR1 reads LNHDA; CDR2 reads SQIVND (reference sequence). This CDR3 contains 14 residues. Trimming at V came to 3 bases and at J to 3 bases, leaving 5 bases not matched to a gene.

CDR3 sequence (DNA): TGTGCCAGCAGCCAACTACAGGGGGCTTACGAGCAGTACTTC. Encoded protein: CASSQLQGAYEQYF. The chain has TRBV14 and TRBJ2-7, with 9 bases matching TRBD1. The CDR3 length is 14 residues. In germline, CDR1 is SGHDN, CDR2 FVKESK. The V segment lost 2 bases and the J segment 4 bases; nucleotides outside the gene matches: 3.

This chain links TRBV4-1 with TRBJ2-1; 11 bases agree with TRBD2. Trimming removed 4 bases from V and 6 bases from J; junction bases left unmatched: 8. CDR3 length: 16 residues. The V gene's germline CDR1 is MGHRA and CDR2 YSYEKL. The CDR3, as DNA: TGCGCCAGCAGCCGGGGACTAGCGGACCCTTCCAATGAGCAGTTCTTC. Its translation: CASSRGLADPSNEQFF.

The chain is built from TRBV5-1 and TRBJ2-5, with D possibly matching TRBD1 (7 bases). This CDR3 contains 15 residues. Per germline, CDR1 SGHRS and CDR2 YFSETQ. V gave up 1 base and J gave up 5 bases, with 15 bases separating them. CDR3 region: CASSLPGGGGETQYF. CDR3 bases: TGCGCCAGCAGCTTGCCTGGAGGGGGCGGTGAGACCCAGTACTTC.

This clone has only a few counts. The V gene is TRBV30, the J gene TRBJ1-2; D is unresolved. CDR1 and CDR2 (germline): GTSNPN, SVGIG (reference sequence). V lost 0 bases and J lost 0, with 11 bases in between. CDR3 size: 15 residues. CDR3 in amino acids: CAWSVRTLSNYGYTF. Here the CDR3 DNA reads TGTGCCTGGAGTGTACGGACGTTATCTAACTATGGCTACACCTTC.